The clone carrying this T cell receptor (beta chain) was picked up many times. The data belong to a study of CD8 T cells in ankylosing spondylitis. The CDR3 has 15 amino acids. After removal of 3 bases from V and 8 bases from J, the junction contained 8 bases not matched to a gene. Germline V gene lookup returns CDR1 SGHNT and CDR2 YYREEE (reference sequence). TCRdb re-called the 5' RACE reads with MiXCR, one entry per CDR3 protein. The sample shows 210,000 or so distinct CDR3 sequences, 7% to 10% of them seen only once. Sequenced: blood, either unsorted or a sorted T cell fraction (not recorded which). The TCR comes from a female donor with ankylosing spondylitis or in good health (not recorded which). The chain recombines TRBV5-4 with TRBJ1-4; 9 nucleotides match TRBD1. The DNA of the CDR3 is TGTGCCAGCAGCTGGAAACAGGGGGCGAGAGAAAAACTGTTTTTT. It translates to CASSWKQGAREKLFF.